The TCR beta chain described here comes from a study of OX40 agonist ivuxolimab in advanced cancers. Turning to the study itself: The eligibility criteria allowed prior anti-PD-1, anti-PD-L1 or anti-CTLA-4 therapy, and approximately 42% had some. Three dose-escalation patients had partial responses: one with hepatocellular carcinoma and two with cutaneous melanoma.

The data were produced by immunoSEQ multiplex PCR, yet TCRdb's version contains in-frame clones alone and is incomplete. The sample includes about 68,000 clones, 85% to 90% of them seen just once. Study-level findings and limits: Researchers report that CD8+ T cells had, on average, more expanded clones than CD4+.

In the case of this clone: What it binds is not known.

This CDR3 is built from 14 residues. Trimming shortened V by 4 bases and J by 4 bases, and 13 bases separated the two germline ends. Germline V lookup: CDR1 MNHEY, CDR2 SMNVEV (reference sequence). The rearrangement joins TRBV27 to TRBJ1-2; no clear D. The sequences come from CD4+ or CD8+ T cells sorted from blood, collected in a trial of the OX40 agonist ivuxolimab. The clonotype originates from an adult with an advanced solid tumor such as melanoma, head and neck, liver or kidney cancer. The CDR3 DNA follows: TGTGCCAGCAGTTCCCGGACGGACCTCTATGGCTACACCTTC. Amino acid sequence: CASSSRTDLYGYTF.